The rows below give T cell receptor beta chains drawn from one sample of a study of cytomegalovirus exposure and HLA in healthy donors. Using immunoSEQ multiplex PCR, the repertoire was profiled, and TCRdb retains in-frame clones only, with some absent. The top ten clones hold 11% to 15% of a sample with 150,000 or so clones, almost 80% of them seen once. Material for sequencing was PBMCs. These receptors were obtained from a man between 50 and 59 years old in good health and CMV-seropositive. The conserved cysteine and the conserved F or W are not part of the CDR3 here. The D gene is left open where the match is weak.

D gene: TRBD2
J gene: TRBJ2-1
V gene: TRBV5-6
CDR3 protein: ASSPGTRNFSSYNEQF

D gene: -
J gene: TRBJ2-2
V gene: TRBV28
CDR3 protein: ASSYDHRLTGELF

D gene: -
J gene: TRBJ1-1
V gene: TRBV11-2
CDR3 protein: ASSNIRRRNTEAF

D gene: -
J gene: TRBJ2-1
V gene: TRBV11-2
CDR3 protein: ASSLDLGAEF

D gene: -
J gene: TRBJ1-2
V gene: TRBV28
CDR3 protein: ASSFFTVQGPPEGGYT

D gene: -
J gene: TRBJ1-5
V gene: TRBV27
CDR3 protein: ASSKQGGNQPQH

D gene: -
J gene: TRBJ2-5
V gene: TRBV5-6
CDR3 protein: ASSLGGIGETQY

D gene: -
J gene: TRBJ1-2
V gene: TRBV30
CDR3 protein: APTGLDSYGWGYT

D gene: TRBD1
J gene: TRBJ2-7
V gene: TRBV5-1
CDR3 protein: ASSLSGGQYEQY

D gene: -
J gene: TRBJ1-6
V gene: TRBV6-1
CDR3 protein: ASIRGIYNSPLH

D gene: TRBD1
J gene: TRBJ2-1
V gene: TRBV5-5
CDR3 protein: ASSGETGSWNEQF

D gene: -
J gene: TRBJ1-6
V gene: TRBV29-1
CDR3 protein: SVESPDRANSPLH

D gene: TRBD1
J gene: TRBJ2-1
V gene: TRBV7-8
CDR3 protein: ASSDNSGQGAVNEQF